The present entry profiles one T cell receptor beta chain with its context. Its antigen remains unidentified. TCRdb reanalysed the 5' RACE reads using MiXCR and keeps one entry per CDR3 protein. The table includes 120,000 or so distinct CDR3 sequences, about 18% detected once. These data originate in a study of T-cell memory formation after mild COVID-19. For the study at large: Most TCR clusters belonged to a single donor. Notes on the study in general: For contracting clones, CD4+ ones sat mainly in CM and EM, CD8+ in EMRA. Some clones that responded turned up in pre-infection memory, which suggests that cross-reactive memory joined in.

There are 16 residues in the CDR3. Germline CDR1 reads SGHRS; CDR2 reads YFSETQ. The V gene lost 5 bases and the J gene lost 5 bases, with 17 bases spanning the gap. The chain uses TRBV5-1 and TRBJ1-6, with a weak D call TRBD1 (5 bases). The sequence derives from a man aged 18 to 30 who had mild COVID-19 (a few samples of this study predate the infection). Cell type and time point are not known. Sequenced input: PBMCs or a T cell subset sorted from them (not recorded which). The CDR3 DNA is TGCGCCAGCAGACCTAATACAGGTTTAAATAATTCACCCCTCCACTTT. Translation: CASRPNTGLNNSPLHF. The whole variable domain, filled in from reference TRBV5-1 and TRBJ1-6, reads KAGVTQTPRYLIKTRGQQVTLSCSPISGHRSVSWYQQTPGQGLQFLFEYFSETQRNKGNFPGRFSGRQFSNSRSEMNVSTLELGDSALYLCASRPNTGLNNSPLHFGNGTRLTVT.